The 6 T cell receptor beta chains reported below all come from one sample, sequenced in a study of blood T cell repertoires in COVID-19. TCRdb's table, derived via immunoSEQ multiplex PCR, lists solely in-frame clones and lacks some. The table has tens of thousands of clones, about nine tenths seen once. Specimen: peripheral blood. The receptors stem from a human donor in a cohort sampled during active COVID-19.

The V and J genes are TRBV3-1 (or the pseudogene TRBV3-2) and TRBJ1-6; D unclear. CDR3 size: 16 residues. Germline V gene lookup returns CDR1 LGHDT and CDR2 YNNKEL (reference sequence). The V end was cut by 1 base, the J end by 3 bases, with 10 bases between. Here the CDR3 reads CASSQAVGVYNSPLHF. CDR3 bases: TGTGCCAGCAGCCAAGCTGTCGGGGTCTATAATTCACCCCTCCACTTT.

The V gene is TRBV18, the J gene TRBJ1-3; 8 bases are a match to TRBD1. This CDR3 has 16 amino acids. Germline CDR1 and CDR2: KGHSH and LQKENI. With V trimmed by 3 bases and J by 4 bases, 8 bases remained unmatched. The CDR3 is CASSPYGQGRGNTIYF. CDR3 sequence (DNA): TGTGCCAGCTCACCCTACGGACAGGGAAGGGGAAACACCATATATTTT. Filled out from reference TRBV18 and TRBJ1-3, the complete variable domain reads NAGVMQNPRHLVRRRGQEARLRCSPMKGHSHVYWYRQLPEEGLKFMVYLQKENIIDESGMPKERFSAEFPKEGPSILRIQQVVRGDSAAYFCASSPYGQGRGNTIYFGEGSWLTVV.

The chain couples TRBV10-2 to TRBJ2-3; D perhaps matches TRBD1 (6 bases). The CDR3 has 13 amino acids. Trimming removed 6 bases from V and 4 bases from J, with 11 bases in between. CDR1 is WSHSY and CDR2 is SAAADI in the germline V gene. The chain's CDR3 is CASRRQVPDTQYF. The DNA of the CDR3 is TGCGCCAGCAGGAGACAGGTCCCAGATACGCAGTATTTT.

V usage is TRBV27 and J usage is TRBJ2-3, with 12 bases lining up with TRBD2. The germline gives CDR1 MNHEY, CDR2 SMNVEV (reference sequence). The junction had 6 bases not matched to a gene; V was cut back by 5 bases and J by 0 bases. The CDR3 consists of 17 residues. The CDR3 nucleotides are TGTGCCAGCAGTGGACTAGCGGGGACGTCTAGCACAGATACGCAGTATTTT. This encodes CASSGLAGTSSTDTQYF.

This chain joins TRBV7-2 and TRBJ2-3, with 7 bases that match TRBD2. V was pared by 5 bases and J by 5 bases, with 4 bases of the junction left unmatched. CDR1 and CDR2 (germline): SGHTA, FQGNSA. The CDR3 is 13 amino acids. As DNA, the CDR3 is TGTGCCAGCAGCAGACTAGCCGGAGATACGCAGTATTTT. Translating gives CASSRLAGDTQYF.

The chain couples TRBV10-3 to TRBJ2-5, with 8 bases matching TRBD2. Losses at the gene ends were 10 bases for V and 5 bases for J; bases not matched to a gene: 3. The germline CDR1 and CDR2 sequences are ENHRY and SYGVKD. This CDR3 contains 11 residues. CDR3 amino acids: CASREGETQYF. The CDR3 nucleotides read TGTGCCAGCCGGGAGGGGGAGACCCAGTACTTC.